This T cell receptor (beta chain) came from a study of cytomegalovirus exposure and HLA in healthy donors. It was with 60 Vbeta and 13 Jbeta primers that the PCR ran. Libraries were prepared by immunoSEQ multiplex PCR; TCRdb keeps only in-frame clonotypes and omits some of them. The profile shows 60,000 to 70,000 clones, 65% to 70% of them singletons. CDR3 length equals 15 residues. V lost 7 bases to trimming and J lost 7 bases; unmatched junction nucleotides: 13. Germline CDR1 and CDR2: MNHEY and SMNVEV (reference sequence). The genes are TRBV27 and TRBJ2-7; 10 bases align to TRBD2. The sample comprised PBMCs. The clonotype originates from a man aged 35-49 years in good health and CMV-seropositive. CDR3 bases: TGTGCCAGCACCCTTTGGTGTCTAGCGGGAGTAGAGCAGTACTTC. Translation: CASTLWCLAGVEQYF.